What follows is one TCR beta chain and its context. This record comes from a study of blood T cell repertoires in COVID-19. Looking at the study overall: Acute and convalescent COVID-19 specimens originated in the United States, Italy and Spain. From T cells, B-cell-depleted T cells, or PBMCs came the material, which was cDNA or gDNA.

The CDR3 contains 13 residues. Per the germline V gene, CDR1 is SGHRS and CDR2 is YFSETQ. The V end lost 4 bases, the J end lost 3 bases, and 11 bases lay between the germline ends. As handled by the study authors: Estimation of nucleated cell counts relied on the amplification of reference gene primers. Repertoires were generated with immunoSEQ multiplex PCR, while TCRdb's copy carries only in-frame clones and drops some. V and J calls and clone size follow that table, whereas D and trimming were derived from the DNA. The data show approximately 500,000 clones, roughly nine tenths seen once. The rearrangement uses TRBV5-1 and TRBJ2-7; possibly TRBD2 for D (6 bases). The receptor's source is a woman aged 45-59 years with COVID-19, enrolled during active disease. Sequences were obtained from peripheral blood. CDR3 DNA sequence: TGCGCCAGCAGCCCCGGGGGTTTCTACGAGCAGTACTTC. Amino acid sequence: CASSPGGFYEQYF.